This T cell receptor beta chain was profiled in a study of neurological immune-mediated disorders. General study points: Multiple sclerosis patients had less TCR clonal expansion than even healthy controls, unlike HTLV-1-associated myelopathy.

The method for making cDNA was 5'RACE, and it used 10-nucleotide random UMIs. TCRdb redid the calling of the 5' RACE reads with MiXCR, one entry per CDR3 protein. Among about 30,000 distinct CDR3 sequences, 9% to 14% were seen once, and the ten largest hold 5% to 6%. V was pared by 3 bases and J by 5 bases, with 5 bases of the junction left unmatched. Germline values: CDR1 DFQATT, CDR2 SNEGSKA (reference sequence). CDR3 length equals 14 residues. The starting material, 2 million PBMCs stored at -80 C, gave rise to the unsorted libraries. Many counts were recorded for this clonotype. As yet, its antigen is unknown.

This sequence joins TRBV20-1 and TRBJ2-5; 11 bases line up with TRBD1. The receptor's source is a woman aged 60 to 75 in good health. Specimen: PBMCs. The CDR3 spells CSARGTGGKETQYF. For the CDR3, the DNA is TGCAGTGCTAGGGGGACAGGGGGAAAGGAGACCCAGTACTTC.